This T cell receptor (beta chain) was observed in a study of T cells after yellow fever vaccination. Background on the study: Low-cell-number fractions underwent preparation using SMART-Seq v4 Ultra Low Input.

This clonotype has ten or more counts. Antigen specificity is unknown. The CDR3 is 12 amino acids. Trimming shortened V by 3 bases and J by 4 bases, and 4 bases separated the two germline ends. Germline V gene lookup returns CDR1 MNHEY and CDR2 SVGEGT. TCR cDNA, made by 5'RACE template switching, carried an added universal primer site and UMIs. TCRdb recomputed calls from the 5' RACE reads with MiXCR, one row per CDR3 protein. Of around 250,000 distinct CDR3 sequences listed, roughly 4.8% are singletons. Regarding the study as a whole: The CD4 and CD8 compartments had a small share of their clonotypes in common. Once the booster was given, most primary-vaccination clones reappeared, at approximately 97% for CD4 and over 75% for CD8.

The sequenced sample was CD4+ T cells sorted from PBMCs, obtained on the day of the yellow fever booster vaccination. The chain combines TRBV6-2 or TRBV6-3 with TRBJ1-5; no definite D call. The receptor was derived from a man younger than 30 who received the YFV17D yellow fever vaccine. CDR3 DNA: TGTGCCAGCAGTTATACGAATCAGCCCCAGCATTTT. This encodes CASSYTNQPQHF.